These 17 T cell receptor beta chains came from one sample sequenced in a study of CD8 T cells in Susac syndrome. Random hexamers primed reverse transcription of about 0.5 to 1 ug RNA. Via MiXCR, TCRdb re-called the immunoSEQ multiplex PCR reads, giving one row per CDR3 protein. This sample has around 190,000 distinct CDR3 sequences, with around 95% found just once. Sequences were obtained from CD4+ T cells from PBMCs. The receptors come from a human donor in good health.

V usage is TRBV29-1 and J usage is TRBJ2-1; D gene ambiguous. Deletions cut 8 bases from V and 4 bases from J, with 18 bases between. CDR1 SQVTM and CDR2 ANQGSEA come from the germline V gene. The CDR3 covers 14 residues. DNA of the CDR3: TGCAGCCTAAAAGCAGGCGATCTTTACAATGAGCAGTTCTTC. Protein sequence: CSLKAGDLYNEQFF.

The chain combines TRBV27 with TRBJ2-7; 7 nucleotides agree with TRBD1. The CDR3 sequence is 13 residues long. After removal of 8 bases from V and 3 bases from J, the junction contained 7 bases not matched to a gene. Germline lookup yields CDR1 MNHEY and CDR2 SMNVEV (reference sequence). CDR3 in amino acids: CASPMGQNYEQYV. The CDR3 coding sequence is TGTGCCAGCCCAATGGGACAGAACTACGAGCAGTACGTC.

The J gene is TRBJ2-7, the V gene TRBV6-2 or TRBV6-3, with TRBD2 as a possible D gene (5 bases). The CDR3 is 16 residues long. V was trimmed by 5 bases and J by 6 bases, leaving 23 bases between them. CDR1 and CDR2 (germline): MNHEY, SVGEGT. The DNA for the CDR3 is TGTGCCAGCAGTAGTGCCGGGGTAGTGATCTCTTTCGAGCAGTACTTC. Translated, it gives CASSSAGVVISFEQYF.

The chain links TRBV3-1 to TRBJ2-7; the D gene is possibly TRBD1 (6 bases). CDR3 length: 13 amino acids. Germline CDR1 reads LGHDT; CDR2 reads YNNKEL (reference sequence). V lost 4 bases and J lost 5, with 12 bases in between. The CDR3 spells CASSPWDKDEQYF. The CDR3 DNA follows: TGTGCCAGCAGCCCGTGGGACAAGGACGAGCAGTACTTC.

The chain couples TRBV11-3 to TRBJ1-1, with 10 bases that match TRBD1. The CDR3 runs to 12 residues. Germline V gives CDR1 SGHNT, CDR2 YENEEA. The J segment lost 12 bases and the V segment lost 4 bases, leaving 5 bases of the junction unmatched. In DNA form, the CDR3 reads TGTGCCAGCAGCTCTCCGGGACAGGGGACTTTCTTT. Amino acids: CASSSPGQGTFF.

The DNA of the CDR3 is TGTGCCTGGAGTGATGAGGGAGTCGCGGATGAGCAGTTCTTC. It encodes CAWSDEGVADEQFF. This chain connects TRBV30 to TRBJ2-1, with D possibly matching TRBD2 (5 bases). Deletions cut 1 base from V and 8 bases from J, with 15 bases between. Per germline, CDR1 GTSNPN and CDR2 SVGIG (reference sequence). The length of the CDR3 is 14 residues.

This clonotype is a singleton in its sample. The chain couples TRBV14 to TRBJ2-1; the D is unclear. The V and J ends lost 1 base and 6 bases respectively, with 10 bases between them. From germline, CDR1 is SGHDN and CDR2 FVKESK. The CDR3 totals 14 residues. The CDR3 loop reads CASSQALTVNEQFF. As DNA, the CDR3 is TGTGCCAGCAGCCAAGCCCTCACGGTCAATGAGCAGTTCTTC. Drawing the rest from reference TRBV14 and TRBJ2-1, the complete variable domain is EAGVTQFPSHSVIEKGQTVTLRCDPISGHDNLYWYRRVMGKEIKFLLHFVKESKQDESGMPNNRFLAERTGGTYSTLKVQPAELEDSGVYFCASSQALTVNEQFFGPGTRLTVL.

The chain combines TRBV20-1 with TRBJ1-5, with a tentative D call TRBD1 (5 bases). The CDR3 sequence is 12 residues long. CDR1 and CDR2 (germline): DFQATT, SNEGSKA (reference sequence). The CDR3 protein is CSPGRDNQPQHF. CDR3 DNA sequence: TGCAGCCCGGGACGGGACAATCAGCCCCAGCATTTT.

V gene TRBV15 combines with J gene TRBJ2-3; tentative D call: TRBD1 (5 bases). The CDR3 runs to 13 residues. Trimming left V 2 bases short and J 5 bases short, with 8 bases between. From germline, CDR1 is LNHNV and CDR2 YYDKDF (reference sequence). The CDR3, as DNA: TGTGCCACCAGCAGACAGGGCAGAGATACGCAGTATTTT. It encodes CATSRQGRDTQYF.

The CDR3 is CASSLGEGAFF. In DNA form, the CDR3 reads TGTGCCAGCAGTCTCGGGGAGGGAGCTTTCTTT. The J gene is TRBJ1-1, the V gene TRBV12-3 or TRBV12-4; D gene unclear. This CDR3 is built from 11 residues. Trimming stripped 5 bases from V and 10 bases from J, with 11 bases between.

This sequence joins TRBV4-1 and TRBJ1-4, with 7 bases fitting TRBD1. This CDR3 has 14 amino acids. Trimming at V came to 3 bases and at J to 8 bases, leaving 6 bases not matched to a gene. Germline V CDR1 and CDR2: MGHRA, YSYEKL. CDR3 sequence (DNA): TGCGCCAGCAGCCAGCGGGACAGCTGGGAAAAACTGTTTTTT. It specifies CASSQRDSWEKLFF.

This clonotype showed up just once. This chain uses TRBV5-1 with TRBJ1-1; the match to TRBD1 covers 7 bases. Germline CDR1 and CDR2: SGHRS and YFSETQ. The CDR3 sequence is 15 residues long. Trimming at V came to 4 bases and at J to 4 bases, leaving 10 bases not matched to a gene. CDR3 amino acids: CASSPSTGTVTEAFF. The CDR3 bases are TGCGCCAGCAGCCCATCAACCGGGACAGTCACTGAAGCTTTCTTT.

The chain recombines TRBV20-1 with TRBJ1-2; 8 nucleotides match TRBD1. Germline V gives CDR1 DFQATT, CDR2 SNEGSKA (reference sequence). The CDR3 covers 14 residues. V shed 5 bases and J 4 bases; nucleotides not matched to a gene: 9. CDR3 region: CSAHKTGDLYGYTF. The CDR3 nucleotides are TGCAGTGCTCATAAGACAGGGGACCTCTATGGCTACACCTTC.

A single count supports this clonotype. The chain uses TRBV24-1 and TRBJ2-1; D tentatively reads TRBD1 or TRBD2 (5 bases each). The CDR3 loop spans 13 amino acids. Trimming pared 4 bases from V and 8 bases from J, leaving 11 bases between. Germline V gives CDR1 KGHDR, CDR2 SFDVKD. This chain's CDR3 is CATSEPKGHEQFF. CDR3 DNA: TGTGCCACCAGTGAACCTAAGGGACATGAGCAGTTCTTC.

As to this clonotype: The junction and the germline gene differ at one end; a read error may be behind it. The chain recombines TRBV7-8 with TRBJ2-1, with D perhaps TRBD2 (5 bases). This CDR3 is 15 amino acids long. Germline V lookup: CDR1 SGHVS, CDR2 FQNEAQ. In DNA form, the CDR3 reads TGTGCCAGCAGCTTGAGGTCTAGCTCCAACAATGAGCAGTTCTTC. Amino acid sequence: CASSLRSSSNNEQFF.

This clonotype was detected only a few times. The V and J genes are TRBV4-2 and TRBJ1-5; 9 bases fit TRBD1. V shed 4 bases and J 2 bases; nucleotides not matched to a gene: 0. CDR3 length equals 14 residues. CDR1 is LGHNA and CDR2 is YNFKEQ in the germline V gene. The CDR3 here is CASSRDRGNQPQHF. The CDR3, as DNA: TGTGCCAGCAGCCGGGACAGGGGCAATCAGCCCCAGCATTTT.

The chain recombines TRBV29-1 with TRBJ2-6; D gene ambiguous. The V and J ends lost 6 bases and 0 bases respectively, with 6 bases between them. The length of the CDR3 is 13 residues. Germline V gene lookup returns CDR1 SQVTM and CDR2 ANQGSEA. CDR3 amino acids: CSVAVSGANVLTF. CDR3 in DNA: TGCAGCGTGGCGGTCTCTGGGGCCAACGTCCTGACTTTC.